These 12 T cell receptor beta chains originate from one sample sequenced in a study of blood T cell repertoires in COVID-19. The assay was immunoSEQ multiplex PCR, and TCRdb's table has in-frame clones only and misses some. The table has about 92,000 clones, less than 85% seen once. The sequencing sample was made of peripheral blood. The receptor set was obtained from a man between 45 and 60 years old who had recovered from COVID-19.

V and J are TRBV6-5 and TRBJ1-1; 8 bases match TRBD1. The CDR3 is 15 residues long. Germline V lookup: CDR1 MNHEY, CDR2 SVGAGI. After removal of 10 bases from V and 0 bases from J, the junction contained 10 bases not matched to a gene. CDR3 in amino acids: CATWRDRTLNTEAFF. For the CDR3, the DNA is TGTGCCACTTGGAGGGACAGGACCTTGAACACTGAAGCTTTCTTT.

This chain uses TRBV27 with TRBJ1-5; D is ambiguous. The CDR3 consists of 16 residues. V lost 5 bases to trimming and J lost 0 bases, with 14 bases between them. Germline values: CDR1 MNHEY, CDR2 SMNVEV (reference sequence). In DNA, the CDR3 is TGTGCCAGCAGTCTACGGTGGGCCGATAGCAATCAGCCCCAGCATTTT. Translating gives CASSLRWADSNQPQHF.

This clone showed up just once. V gene TRBV12-5 combines with J gene TRBJ2-1; 10 bases map to TRBD1. Germline CDR1 reads LGHNT; CDR2 reads FRNRAP. The CDR3 consists of 16 residues. V lost 5 bases to trimming and J lost 1 base; unmatched junction nucleotides: 5. Here the CDR3 reads CASGLRTGGSYNEQFF. Here the CDR3 DNA reads TGTGCTAGTGGTCTGCGGACAGGGGGTTCCTACAATGAGCAGTTCTTC. Together with reference TRBV12-5 and TRBJ2-1, the CDR3 gives the full variable domain: DARVTQTPRHKVTEMGQEVTMRCQPILGHNTVFWYRQTMMQGLELLAYFRNRAPLDDSGMPKDRFSAEMPDATLATLKIQPSEPRDSAVYFCASGLRTGGSYNEQFFGPGTRLTVL.

The chain carries TRBV10-2 and TRBJ2-7, with 7 nucleotides matching TRBD1. After removal of 2 bases from V and 1 base from J, the junction contained 14 bases not matched to a gene. Looked up from germline, CDR1 is WSHSY and CDR2 is SAAADI. This CDR3 spans 18 amino acids. The CDR3, as DNA: TGCGCCAGCAGTGAGAAGGGTAGGGGGCGCGGTGGGTCCTACGAGCAGTACTTC. It translates to CASSEKGRGRGGSYEQYF.

The chain is built from TRBV5-1 and TRBJ2-7; D perhaps matches TRBD2 (5 bases). The CDR3 loop spans 13 amino acids. CDR1 SGHRS and CDR2 YFSETQ come from the germline V gene. Trimming removed 0 bases from V and 3 bases from J, with 7 bases in between. The CDR3 coding sequence is TGCGCCAGCAGCTTGGACGGGATCTACGAGCAGTACTTC. Protein product: CASSLDGIYEQYF.

The chain combines TRBV6-5 with TRBJ1-2; perhaps TRBD1 as D (5 bases). The CDR3 loop spans 13 amino acids. The germline V gene has CDR1 MNHEY and CDR2 SVGAGI. Trimming pared 7 bases from V and 4 bases from J, leaving 13 bases between. CDR3 bases: TGTGCCAGCATTGGACACGGGCGCTATGGCTACACCTTC. Residues: CASIGHGRYGYTF.

There are a few counts of this clone. The gene calls are TRBV7-2 and TRBJ1-1; D is unresolved. Trimming removed 4 bases at V and 0 bases at J, with 12 bases between. Per the germline V gene, CDR1 is SGHTA and CDR2 is FQGNSA. The CDR3 contains 15 residues. The CDR3, as DNA: TGTGCCAGCAGCTCCTCGTATGGGCTGAACACTGAAGCTTTCTTT. Translation: CASSSSYGLNTEAFF.

The chain carries TRBV27 and TRBJ1-5; the match to TRBD1 covers 9 bases. Germline V gene data show CDR1 as MNHEY and CDR2 as SMNVEV (reference sequence). The CDR3 totals 18 residues. After removal of 1 base from V and 2 bases from J, the junction contained 9 bases not matched to a gene. This chain's CDR3 is CASSLLSTWTGGNQPQHF. For the CDR3, the DNA is TGTGCCAGCAGTTTATTATCAACATGGACAGGGGGCAATCAGCCCCAGCATTTT.

The chain uses TRBV5-5 and TRBJ2-7; D possibly corresponds to TRBD1 (6 bases). Germline V gene data show CDR1 as SGHKS and CDR2 as YYEKEE (reference sequence). The CDR3 totals 15 residues. The ends were cut back, 4 bases at V and 3 bases at J, with 17 bases in the middle. The CDR3 loop reads CASSPTPGHFYEQYF. The CDR3, as DNA: TGTGCCAGCAGCCCGACTCCGGGACACTTCTACGAGCAGTACTTC.

The J gene is TRBJ1-5, the V gene TRBV10-2, with 11 bases aligning to TRBD1. From germline, CDR1 is WSHSY and CDR2 SAAADI. This CDR3 is 15 amino acids long. V dropped 6 bases and J dropped 4; count of bases not matched to a gene: 5. The CDR3 is CASSRGQGENQPQHF. The CDR3 DNA reads TGCGCCAGCAGCCGGGGACAGGGGGAAAATCAGCCCCAGCATTTT.

V and J are TRBV7-9 and TRBJ2-2; a weak D match, TRBD2 (6 bases). The CDR3 runs to 16 residues. Trimming removed 5 bases at V and 6 bases at J, with 19 bases between. The germline V gene has CDR1 SEHNR and CDR2 FQNEAQ (reference sequence). In DNA form, the CDR3 reads TGTGCCAGCAGCCCCCCTTCGGGACTGAGGGCCGGGGAGCTGTTTTTT. The encoded protein is CASSPPSGLRAGELFF.

The rearrangement joins TRBV3-1 (or the pseudogene TRBV3-2) to TRBJ1-1; 10 positions agree with TRBD1. Germline trimming cut 4 bases from V and 11 bases from J; bases unmatched to any gene: 16. The germline gives CDR1 LGHDT, CDR2 YNNKEL (reference sequence). CDR3 length equals 16 residues. The CDR3 nucleotides read TGTGCCAGCAGCCCGACACTCGGGACAGGGGAAAGGGAGGCTTTCTTT. Its translation is CASSPTLGTGEREAFF.